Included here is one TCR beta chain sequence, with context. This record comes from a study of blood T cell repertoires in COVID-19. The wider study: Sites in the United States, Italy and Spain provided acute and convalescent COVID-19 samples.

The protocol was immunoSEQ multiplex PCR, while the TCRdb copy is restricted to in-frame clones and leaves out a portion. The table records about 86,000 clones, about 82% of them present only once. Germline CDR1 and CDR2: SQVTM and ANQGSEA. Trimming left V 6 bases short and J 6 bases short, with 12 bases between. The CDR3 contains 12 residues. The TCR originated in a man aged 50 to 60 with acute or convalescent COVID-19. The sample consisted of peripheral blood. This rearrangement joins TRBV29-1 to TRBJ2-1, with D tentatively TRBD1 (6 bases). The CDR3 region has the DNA TGCAGCGTCGGACAGTTTCTCAATGAGCAGTTCTTC. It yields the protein CSVGQFLNEQFF.